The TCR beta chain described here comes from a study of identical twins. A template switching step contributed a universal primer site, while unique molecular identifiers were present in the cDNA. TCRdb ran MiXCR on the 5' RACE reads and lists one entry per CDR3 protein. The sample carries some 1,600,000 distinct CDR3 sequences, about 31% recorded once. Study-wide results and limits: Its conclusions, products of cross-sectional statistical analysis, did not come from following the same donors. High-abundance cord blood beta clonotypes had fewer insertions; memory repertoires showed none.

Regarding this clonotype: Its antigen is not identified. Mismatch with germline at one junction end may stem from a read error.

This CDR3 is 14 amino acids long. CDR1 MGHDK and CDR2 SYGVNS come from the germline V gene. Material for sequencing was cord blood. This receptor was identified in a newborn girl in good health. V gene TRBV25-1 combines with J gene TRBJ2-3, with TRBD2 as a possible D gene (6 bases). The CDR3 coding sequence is TGTGCCGGCAGTAACCGGGACTTCACAGATACGCAGTATTTT. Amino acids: CAGSNRDFTDTQYF.